This entry concerns a single T cell receptor beta chain. The target antigen is unknown. This entry is derived from a study of blood T cells in healthy people across ages. At the level of the study: The template switching approach captured approximately one barcoded beta molecule for every two T cells.

Study results and limitations: Investigators viewed diversity estimates from one million T cells as underestimates, the study reported.

The authors ran a second PCR of 7 to 11 cycles using a sample-barcoded 5' primer and a J-beta primer mix. Every single cDNA molecule received a tag from a template-switch adaptor with 12 random nucleotides. TCRdb redid the calling of the 5' RACE reads with MiXCR, one entry per CDR3 protein. The repertoire includes approximately 800,000 distinct CDR3 sequences, 56% of them detected once, and roughly 24% sits in the top ten. The CDR3 extends over 16 amino acids. Trimming at V came to 4 bases and at J to 0 bases, leaving 7 bases not matched to a gene. CDR1 and CDR2 (germline): LGHDT, YNNKEL (reference sequence). Isolation yielded PBMCs, at least 6 million per sample, in every case.

The chain joins TRBV3-1 to TRBJ2-3; TRBD1 matches 7 bases. The clonotype originates from a man aged 40-49 years in good health. The sequencing input was blood. The CDR3 bases are TGTGCCAGCAGCCCAAGACAGGGCTATAGCACAGATACGCAGTATTTT. It translates to CASSPRQGYSTDTQYF.